The clone carrying this TCR beta chain was found a few times. The entry originates in a study of blood T cell repertoires in COVID-19. Study-wide background: Researchers got acute and convalescent COVID-19 samples from the United States, Italy and Spain. T cells, B-cell-depleted T cells, or PBMCs supplied cDNA or gDNA.

The CDR3 is 15 amino acids. The germline CDR1 and CDR2 sequences are LNHDA and SQIVND (reference sequence). V shed 4 bases, J shed 4 bases, and the junction held 6 bases outside the gene matches. Per the original methods: It was from reference gene primer amplification that nucleated cell counts were estimated. Assay used: immunoSEQ multiplex PCR; TCRdb lists only in-frame clones, some missing. Clone size and V and J calls were adopted from that table, with D and trimming inferred from the DNA. The sample gives tens of thousands of clones, approximately 83% of which show up once; 28% is in the top ten.

This chain links TRBV19 with TRBJ2-7; 11 bases are a match to TRBD1. Material for sequencing was peripheral blood. The TCR originated in a man between 65 and 85 years old with acute or convalescent COVID-19. CDR3 loop: CASSTGTGGTYEQYF. The CDR3 DNA reads TGTGCCAGTAGTACTGGGACAGGGGGTACTTACGAGCAGTACTTC.